The clone carrying this TCR beta chain was counted once. The data belong to a study of blood T cell repertoires in COVID-19. At the level of the study: T cells, B-cell-depleted T cells, or PBMCs provided the cDNA or gDNA that served as material.

Profiling relied on immunoSEQ multiplex PCR, and the TCRdb table lists in-frame clones only, not all of them. The sample includes 95,000 to 100,000 clones, less than 85% seen only once; the top ten take around a sixth. V gave up 4 bases and J gave up 5 bases; unmatched junction bases: 6. Per the germline V gene, CDR1 is LNHDA and CDR2 is SQIVND (reference sequence). The CDR3 contains 15 residues. The clonotype comes from a woman aged 55-69 years with acute or convalescent COVID-19. Input material: peripheral blood. V gene TRBV19 combines with J gene TRBJ1-1; 11 bases align to TRBD1. CDR3 sequence reads: CASSTFGTGGTEAFF. CDR3 nucleotides: TGTGCCAGTAGTACCTTTGGGACAGGGGGGACTGAAGCTTTCTTT. Supplemented by reference TRBV19 and TRBJ1-1, the full variable domain reads DGGITQSPKYLFRKEGQNVTLSCEQNLNHDAMYWYRQDPGQGLRLIYYSQIVNDFQKGDIAEGYSVSREKKESFPLTVTSAQKNPTAFYLCASSTFGTGGTEAFFGQGTRLTVV.